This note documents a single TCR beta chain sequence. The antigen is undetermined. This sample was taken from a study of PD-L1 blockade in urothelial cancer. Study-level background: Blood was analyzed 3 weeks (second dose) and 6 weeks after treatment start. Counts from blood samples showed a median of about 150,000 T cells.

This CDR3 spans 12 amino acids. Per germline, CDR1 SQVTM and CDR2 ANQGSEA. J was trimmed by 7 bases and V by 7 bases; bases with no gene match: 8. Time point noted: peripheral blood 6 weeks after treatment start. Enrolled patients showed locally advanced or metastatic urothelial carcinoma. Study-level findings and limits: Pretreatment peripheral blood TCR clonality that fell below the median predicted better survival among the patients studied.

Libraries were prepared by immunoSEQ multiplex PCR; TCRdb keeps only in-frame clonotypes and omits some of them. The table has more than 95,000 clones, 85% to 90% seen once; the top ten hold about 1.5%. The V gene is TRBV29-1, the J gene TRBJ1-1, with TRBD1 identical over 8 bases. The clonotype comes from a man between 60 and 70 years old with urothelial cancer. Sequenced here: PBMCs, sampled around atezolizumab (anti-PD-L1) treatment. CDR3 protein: CSARGQANEAFF. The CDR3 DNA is TGCAGCGCCCGGGGACAGGCGAATGAAGCTTTCTTT.